This TCR beta chain was obtained from a study of metastatic and nonmetastatic thyroid tumors. The study, taken as a whole, reports: Malignant tumors reportedly showed significantly higher TCR beta diversity than benign nodules in both blood and tumor.

TCRdb used MiXCR to call clones anew from the PCR reads. The sample contains approximately 35,000 clones, about a tenth of which appear only once. There were no patients who had received any treatment before thyroid surgery. This clone qualifies as medium-sized. Its matching antigen is unknown. The TCR sequence derives from a female donor with papillary thyroid cancer or a benign thyroid nodule (not recorded which). Some clones in this sample may be carry-over from other donors' samples. The sample consisted of blood.

CDR3 sequence reads: CASSSGPGFQGSPLHF. The DNA of the CDR3 is TGTGCCAGCAGTTCTGGACCAGGGTTTCAGGGATCACCCCTCCACTTT. V is TRBV28 and J is TRBJ1-6; possibly TRBD1 for D (5 bases). Germline CDR1 is MDHEN and CDR2 is SYDVKM. The CDR3 totals 16 residues. V was pared by 4 bases and J by 10 bases, with 20 bases between.